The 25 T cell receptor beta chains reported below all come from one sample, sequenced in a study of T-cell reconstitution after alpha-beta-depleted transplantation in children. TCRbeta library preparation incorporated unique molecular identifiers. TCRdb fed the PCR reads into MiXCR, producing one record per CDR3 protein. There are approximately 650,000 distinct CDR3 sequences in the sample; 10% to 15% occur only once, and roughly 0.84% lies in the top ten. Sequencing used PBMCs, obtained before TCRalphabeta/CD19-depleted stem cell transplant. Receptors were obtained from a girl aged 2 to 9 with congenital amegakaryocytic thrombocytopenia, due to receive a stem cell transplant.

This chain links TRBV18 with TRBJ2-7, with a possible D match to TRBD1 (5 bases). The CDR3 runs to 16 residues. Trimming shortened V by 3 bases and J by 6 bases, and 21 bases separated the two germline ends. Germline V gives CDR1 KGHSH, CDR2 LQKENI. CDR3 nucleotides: TGTGCCAGCTCACCTCTAGGGCAGGGAAGTTCCGGCGAGCAGTACTTC. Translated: CASSPLGQGSSGEQYF.

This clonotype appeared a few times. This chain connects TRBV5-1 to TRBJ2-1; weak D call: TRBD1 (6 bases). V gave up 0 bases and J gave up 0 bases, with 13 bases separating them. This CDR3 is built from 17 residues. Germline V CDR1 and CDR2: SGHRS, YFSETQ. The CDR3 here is CASSLVGGHSSYNEQFF. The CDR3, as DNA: TGCGCCAGCAGCTTGGTTGGGGGCCATAGCTCCTACAATGAGCAGTTCTTC.

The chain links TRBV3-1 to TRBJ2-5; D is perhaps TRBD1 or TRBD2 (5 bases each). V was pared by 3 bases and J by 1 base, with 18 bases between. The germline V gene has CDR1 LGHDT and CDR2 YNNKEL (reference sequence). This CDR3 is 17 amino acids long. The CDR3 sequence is CASSHLESSRGQETQYF. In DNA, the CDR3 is TGTGCCAGCAGCCACTTGGAGTCTTCGAGGGGCCAAGAGACCCAGTACTTC.

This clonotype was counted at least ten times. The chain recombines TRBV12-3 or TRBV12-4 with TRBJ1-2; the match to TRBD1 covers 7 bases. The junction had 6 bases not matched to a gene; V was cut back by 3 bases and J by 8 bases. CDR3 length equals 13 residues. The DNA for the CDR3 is TGTGCCAGCAGTTTTTTACAGGGGAGCGGCTACACCTTC. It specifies CASSFLQGSGYTF.

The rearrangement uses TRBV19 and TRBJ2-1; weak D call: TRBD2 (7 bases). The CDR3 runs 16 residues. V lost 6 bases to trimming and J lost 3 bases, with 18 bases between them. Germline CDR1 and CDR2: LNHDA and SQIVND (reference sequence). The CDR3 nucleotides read TGTGCCAGTAGCTTTGGGGGCGGGGGAGTCTACAATGAGCAGTTCTTC. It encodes CASSFGGGGVYNEQFF.

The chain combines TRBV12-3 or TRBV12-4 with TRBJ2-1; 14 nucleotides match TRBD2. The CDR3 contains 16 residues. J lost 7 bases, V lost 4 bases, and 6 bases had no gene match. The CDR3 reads CASSSRLAGGGNEQFF. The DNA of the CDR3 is TGTGCCAGCAGTTCGCGACTAGCGGGAGGGGGGAATGAGCAGTTCTTC.

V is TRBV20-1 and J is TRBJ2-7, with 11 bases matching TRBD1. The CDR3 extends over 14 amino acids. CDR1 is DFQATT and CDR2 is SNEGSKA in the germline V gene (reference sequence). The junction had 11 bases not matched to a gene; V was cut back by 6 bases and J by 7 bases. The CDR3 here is CSASGTGGVWEQYF. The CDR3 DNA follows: TGCAGTGCCAGCGGGACAGGGGGAGTGTGGGAGCAGTACTTC.

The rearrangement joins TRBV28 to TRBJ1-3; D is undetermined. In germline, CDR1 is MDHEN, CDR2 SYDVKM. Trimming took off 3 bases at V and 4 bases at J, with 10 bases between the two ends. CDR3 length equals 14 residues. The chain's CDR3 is CASSFWADGNTIYF. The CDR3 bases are TGTGCCAGCAGTTTCTGGGCAGACGGAAACACCATATATTTT.

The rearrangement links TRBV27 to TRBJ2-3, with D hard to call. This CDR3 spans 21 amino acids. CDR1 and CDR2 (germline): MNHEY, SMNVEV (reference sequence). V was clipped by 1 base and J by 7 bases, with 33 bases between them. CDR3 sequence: CASSLLGVGRSTHRYEHTQYF. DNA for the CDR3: TGTGCCAGCAGTTTATTGGGTGTAGGACGGAGTACCCACAGATACGAACATACGCAGTATTTT.

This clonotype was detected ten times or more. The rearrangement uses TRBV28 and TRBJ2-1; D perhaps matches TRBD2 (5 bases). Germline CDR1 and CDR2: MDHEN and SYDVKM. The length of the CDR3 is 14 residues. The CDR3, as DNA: TGTGCTACGGCGCTAGCCGACCAGAACAATGAGCAGTTCTTC. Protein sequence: CATALADQNNEQFF.

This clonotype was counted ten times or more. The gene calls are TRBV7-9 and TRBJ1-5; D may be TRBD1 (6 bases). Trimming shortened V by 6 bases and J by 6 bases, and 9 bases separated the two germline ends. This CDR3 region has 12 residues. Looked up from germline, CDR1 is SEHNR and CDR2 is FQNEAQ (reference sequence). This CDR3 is CASSNRAQPQHF. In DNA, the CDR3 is TGTGCCAGCAGTAACAGGGCTCAGCCCCAGCATTTT.

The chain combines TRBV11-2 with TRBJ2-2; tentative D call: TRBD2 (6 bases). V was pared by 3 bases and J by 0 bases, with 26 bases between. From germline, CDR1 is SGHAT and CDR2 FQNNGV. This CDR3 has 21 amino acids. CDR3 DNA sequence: TGTGCCAGCAGCTTCGTCGGGAGAAATCCCTGGAGTTCCTCGAACACCGGGGAGCTGTTTTTT. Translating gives CASSFVGRNPWSSSNTGELFF.

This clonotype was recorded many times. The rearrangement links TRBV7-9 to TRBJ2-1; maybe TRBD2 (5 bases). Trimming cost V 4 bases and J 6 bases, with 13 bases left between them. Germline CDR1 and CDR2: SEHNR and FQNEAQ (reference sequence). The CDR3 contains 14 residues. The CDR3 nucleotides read TGTGCCAGCAGCTCCCCCCCCGGGATCAATGAGCAGTTCTTC. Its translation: CASSSPPGINEQFF.

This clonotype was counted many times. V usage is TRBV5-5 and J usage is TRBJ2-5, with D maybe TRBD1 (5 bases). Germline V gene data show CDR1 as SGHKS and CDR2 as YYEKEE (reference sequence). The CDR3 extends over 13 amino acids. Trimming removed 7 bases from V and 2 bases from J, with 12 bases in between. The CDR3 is CASRGTGQETQYF. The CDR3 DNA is TGTGCCAGCCGTGGAACAGGACAAGAGACCCAGTACTTC.

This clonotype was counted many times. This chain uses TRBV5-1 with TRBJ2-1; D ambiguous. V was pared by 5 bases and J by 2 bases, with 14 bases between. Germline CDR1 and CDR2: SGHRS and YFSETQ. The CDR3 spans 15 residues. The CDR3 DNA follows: TGCGCCAGCAGGGCGGCTGGTACAACCTACAATGAGCAGTTCTTC. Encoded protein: CASRAAGTTYNEQFF.

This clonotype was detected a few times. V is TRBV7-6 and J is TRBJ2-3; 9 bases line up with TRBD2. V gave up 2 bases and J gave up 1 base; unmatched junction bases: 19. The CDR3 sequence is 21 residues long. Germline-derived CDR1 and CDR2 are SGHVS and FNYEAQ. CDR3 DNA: TGTGCCAGCAGCTTAAAGATCCGGGGGGTAGTATGGACTAGCGGCACAGATACGCAGTATTTT. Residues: CASSLKIRGVVWTSGTDTQYF.

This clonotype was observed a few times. In DNA form, the CDR3 reads TGCAGTGCTATAGGGGGTCCGATCGGGGAGCTGTTTTTT. This codes for CSAIGGPIGELFF. The rearrangement joins TRBV20-1 to TRBJ2-2, with D perhaps matching TRBD1 (6 bases). Trimming left V 4 bases short and J 7 bases short, with 13 bases between. Germline CDR1 and CDR2: DFQATT and SNEGSKA (reference sequence). The CDR3 is made up of 13 amino acids.

The CDR3 is CASSRRTSGGVNEQFF. The CDR3 coding sequence is TGTGCCAGCAGCCGACGGACTAGCGGGGGGGTTAATGAGCAGTTCTTC. The rearrangement uses TRBV7-6 and TRBJ2-1, with TRBD2 matching over 15 bases. This CDR3 has 16 amino acids. The ends lost 5 bases at V and 7 bases at J; junction bases unmatched: 6. The germline gives CDR1 SGHVS, CDR2 FNYEAQ.

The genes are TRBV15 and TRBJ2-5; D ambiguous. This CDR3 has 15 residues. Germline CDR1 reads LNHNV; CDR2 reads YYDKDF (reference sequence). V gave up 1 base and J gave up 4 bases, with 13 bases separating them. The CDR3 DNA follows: TGTGCCACCAGCAGAGCTCGCGGTCTGATAGAGACCCAGTACTTC. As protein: CATSRARGLIETQYF.

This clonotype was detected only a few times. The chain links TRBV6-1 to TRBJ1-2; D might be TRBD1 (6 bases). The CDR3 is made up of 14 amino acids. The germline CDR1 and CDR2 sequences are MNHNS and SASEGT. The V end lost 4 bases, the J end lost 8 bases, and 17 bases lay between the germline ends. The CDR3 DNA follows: TGTGCCAGCAGTGTGCTCGGCAGGGGAGGCGGCTACACCTTC. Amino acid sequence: CASSVLGRGGGYTF.

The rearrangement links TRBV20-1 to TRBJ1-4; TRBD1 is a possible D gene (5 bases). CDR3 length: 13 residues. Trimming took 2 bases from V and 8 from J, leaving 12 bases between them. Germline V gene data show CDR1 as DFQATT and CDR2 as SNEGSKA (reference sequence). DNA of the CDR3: TGCAGTGCTAGATCGGGGGTAGGGGAAAAACTGTTTTTT. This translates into CSARSGVGEKLFF.

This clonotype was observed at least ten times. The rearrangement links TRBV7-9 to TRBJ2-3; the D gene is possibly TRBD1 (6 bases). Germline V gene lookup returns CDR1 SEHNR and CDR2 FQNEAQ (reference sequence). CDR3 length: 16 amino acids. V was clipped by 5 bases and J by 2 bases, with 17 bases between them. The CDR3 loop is CASSLPGQTFTDTQYF. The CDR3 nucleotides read TGTGCCAGCAGCCTTCCGGGACAAACTTTCACAGATACGCAGTATTTT.

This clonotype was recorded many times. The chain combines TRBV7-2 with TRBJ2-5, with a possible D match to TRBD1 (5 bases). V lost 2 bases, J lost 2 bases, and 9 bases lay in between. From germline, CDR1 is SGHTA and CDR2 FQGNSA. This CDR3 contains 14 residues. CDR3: CASSLQRTQETQYF. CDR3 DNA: TGTGCCAGCAGCTTACAAAGGACACAAGAGACCCAGTACTTC.

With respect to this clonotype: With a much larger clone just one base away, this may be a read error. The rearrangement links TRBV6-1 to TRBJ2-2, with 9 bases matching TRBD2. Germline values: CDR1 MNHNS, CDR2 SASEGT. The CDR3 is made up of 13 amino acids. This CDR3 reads CASRASGTGEPFF. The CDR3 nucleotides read TGTGCCAGCAGGGCTAGCGGGACCGGGGAGCCGTTTTTT.

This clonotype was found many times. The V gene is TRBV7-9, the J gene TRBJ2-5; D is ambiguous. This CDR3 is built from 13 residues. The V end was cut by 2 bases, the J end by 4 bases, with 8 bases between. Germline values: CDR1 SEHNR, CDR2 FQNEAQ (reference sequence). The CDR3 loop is CASSLSSLETQYF. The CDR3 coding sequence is TGTGCCAGCAGCTTATCCAGCTTAGAGACCCAGTACTTC.